This TCR beta chain was found in a study of regulatory T cells in long-lasting Graves disease. This clonotype was found a few times. A much more abundant neighbour one base away suggests this may be a read error. V shed 7 bases, J shed 0 bases, and the junction held 6 bases outside the gene matches. Per germline, CDR1 DFQATT and CDR2 SNEGSKA (reference sequence). This CDR3 contains 14 residues. To make TCR beta libraries, researchers used iRepertoire HTBI primers and Arm-PCR of CDR3 regions. TCRdb analysed the multiplex PCR reads with MiXCR anew, one entry per CDR3 protein. The data show roughly 380,000 distinct CDR3 sequences, less than 20% seen once. Time point given: newly diagnosed GD, antithyroid drugs for less than 3 months. PBMC RNA served as the TCR library source.

The source is a female donor with Graves disease. This chain connects TRBV20-1 to TRBJ2-3, with TRBD2 identical over 8 bases. The sample consisted of peripheral blood mononuclear cells (PBMCs), taken at new diagnosis, from a patient treated with antithyroid drugs. CDR3 protein: CSVAGTRSTDTQYF. The CDR3 nucleotides read TGCAGTGTAGCCGGGACTAGGAGCACAGATACGCAGTATTTT.